Listed here is a single T cell receptor (beta chain). Its antigen is currently unknown. A read error may explain this, as a much larger clone is one base away. After removal of 6 bases from V and 4 bases from J, the junction contained 12 bases not matched to a gene. The CDR3 covers 16 residues. Germline CDR1 and CDR2: MNHNS and SASEGT. These data are taken from a study of regulatory T cells in long-lasting Graves disease. Study results and limitations: Persistent disease was associated with favored TRBV28 usage and with favored use of TRBJ1-2 and TRBJ2-5.

Time point in this sample: newly diagnosed GD, antithyroid drugs for less than 3 months. PBMC RNA served as the TCR library source. For TCR beta, libraries came from iRepertoire HTBI primers and Arm-PCR of CDR3 regions. Via MiXCR, TCRdb re-called the multiplex PCR reads, giving one row per CDR3 protein. This sample has about 540,000 distinct CDR3 sequences; approximately 15% occur once, and the top ten carry 10%. These records were also assigned to another study, of T cells in Graves' hyperthyroidism and ophthalmopathy. That report adds: With a duration under 2 months, the hyperthyroidism was newly diagnosed in patients aged 18 to 65.

The chain combines TRBV6-1 with TRBJ1-5, with TRBD1 identical over 7 bases. The sequence was collected from a man aged 30 to 45 with Graves disease. This material consisted of peripheral blood mononuclear cells (PBMCs), taken at new diagnosis, from a patient treated with antithyroid drugs. DNA for the CDR3: TGTGCCAGCAGGCCTCACCTCGGGACAGTTAATCAGCCCCAGCATTTT. It translates to CASRPHLGTVNQPQHF.